The 17 T cell receptor beta chains below were found in one sample sequenced in a study of blood T cell repertoires in COVID-19. Method: immunoSEQ multiplex PCR; TCRdb's copy keeps in-frame clones and lacks some. The data contain fewer than 200,000 clones, over 75% of them seen just once; the ten biggest clones take up roughly 9%. The sequenced sample was PBMCs or T cells enriched from blood (not recorded which). The receptors derive from a young woman who had recovered from COVID-19.

The J gene is TRBJ2-5, the V gene TRBV2; 7 bases align to TRBD1. CDR3 size: 11 residues. The germline gives CDR1 SNHLY, CDR2 FYNNEI. The trim removed 8 bases at V and 9 bases at J, leaving 6 bases unmatched. The CDR3 loop reads CASRSQGAQYF. Written as DNA, the CDR3 is TGTGCCAGCCGGTCCCAGGGGGCCCAGTACTTC.

V gene TRBV6-5 combines with J gene TRBJ1-1; D remains unclear. Trimming took off 2 bases at V and 1 base at J, with 14 bases between the two ends. CDR3 length: 16 amino acids. From germline, CDR1 is MNHEY and CDR2 SVGAGI. The CDR3: CASSYLTPRENTEAFF. CDR3 nucleotide sequence: TGTGCCAGCAGTTACCTCACTCCCCGAGAGAACACTGAAGCTTTCTTT.

The genes are TRBV28 and TRBJ2-1; 10 bases are shared with TRBD2. From germline, CDR1 is MDHEN and CDR2 SYDVKM. Trimming took 8 bases from V and 8 from J; bases not matched to a gene: 12. The CDR3 spans 15 residues. The CDR3 DNA reads TGTGCCAGCCTCCTTCCTAGCGGGGGATCATATGAGCAGTTCTTC. Protein product: CASLLPSGGSYEQFF.

The chain joins TRBV6-6 to TRBJ1-5; TRBD1 matches 8 bases. This CDR3 comprises 16 residues. V trimming: 4 bases; J trimming: 3 bases; junction bases outside the gene matches: 8. The germline CDR1 and CDR2 sequences are MNHNY and SVGAGI (reference sequence). The CDR3 DNA reads as TGTGCCAGCAGTTCCGAGACAGGGGACTCCAATCAGCCCCAGCATTTT. Its protein product is CASSSETGDSNQPQHF.

CDR3: CSVGHELREQFF. CDR3 in DNA: TGCAGCGTTGGTCACGAATTGCGTGAGCAGTTCTTC. The V call is TRBV29-1, the J call TRBJ2-1; D gene ambiguous. The CDR3 length is 12 residues. Between the trimmed V and J ends, which lost 4 bases and 9 bases, there was a span of 13 bases. Germline assignment: CDR1 SQVTM and CDR2 ANQGSEA.

J is TRBJ2-1 and V is TRBV5-1; 7 nucleotides line up with TRBD1. The CDR3 runs to 13 residues. Unmatched junction bases numbered 10, after V lost 6 bases and J lost 10 bases. CDR1 and CDR2 (germline): SGHRS, YFSETQ. The CDR3 here is CASTGTVEYEQFF. For the CDR3, the DNA is TGCGCCAGCACAGGGACAGTAGAATACGAGCAGTTCTTC.

The chain links TRBV28 to TRBJ2-1, with 8 bases identical to TRBD2. The CDR3 extends over 16 amino acids. In germline, CDR1 is MDHEN, CDR2 SYDVKM. Losses at the gene ends were 4 bases for V and 8 bases for J; bases not matched to a gene: 13. The CDR3 sequence is CASSSPRGGARDEQFF. The CDR3 coding sequence is TGTGCCAGCAGTTCACCCCGGGGGGGGGCGAGAGATGAGCAGTTCTTC.

This clone was found once. This chain uses TRBV2 with TRBJ2-7; no reliable D call. Per germline, CDR1 SNHLY and CDR2 FYNNEI. CDR3 length: 12 residues. The germline V and J ends were trimmed by 5 bases and 2 bases, with 7 bases remaining between them. CDR3 bases: TGTGCCAGCAGTTACATTGCCTACGAGCAGTACTTC. Residues: CASSYIAYEQYF.

The rearrangement links TRBV27 to TRBJ2-3; 7 nucleotides line up with TRBD2. CDR3 length equals 19 residues. Germline assignment: CDR1 MNHEY and CDR2 SMNVEV (reference sequence). The junction had 18 bases not matched to a gene; V was cut back by 6 bases and J by 0 bases. The CDR3 coding sequence is TGTGCCAGCAGGAGGCCCCTAGCGGCCCACACCAGAAGCACAGATACGCAGTATTTT. Translated: CASRRPLAAHTRSTDTQYF.

The chain couples TRBV6-5 to TRBJ2-2; TRBD2 might be the D (5 bases). Germline V lookup: CDR1 MNHEY, CDR2 SVGAGI. This CDR3 has 15 amino acids. Deletions cut 0 bases from V and 7 bases from J, with 12 bases between. CDR3 nucleotide sequence: TGTGCCAGCAGTTACTCCTTGTCCGCGGGCGGGGAGCTGTTTTTT. This codes for CASSYSLSAGGELFF.

The chain recombines TRBV7-2 with TRBJ2-1, with 9 bases identical to TRBD1. The CDR3 covers 18 residues. Trimming took 1 base from V and 2 from J; bases not matched to a gene: 9. Germline loops: CDR1 SGHTA, CDR2 FQGNSA. CDR3 sequence reads: CASSLVWPGQGTYNEQFF. For the CDR3, the DNA is TGTGCCAGCAGCTTAGTCTGGCCCGGACAGGGGACCTACAATGAGCAGTTCTTC.

This clone was seen only a few times. This rearrangement joins TRBV20-1 to TRBJ2-2, with a weak D call TRBD1 (6 bases). Per the germline V gene, CDR1 is DFQATT and CDR2 is SNEGSKA (reference sequence). This CDR3 is built from 14 residues. V shed 3 bases and J shed 3 bases, with 11 bases lying between them. In DNA, the CDR3 is TGCAGTGCTAGTTCACAGGGCTACACCGGGGAGCTGTTTTTT. Amino acid sequence: CSASSQGYTGELFF.

In its sample, this clone was seen many times. The chain employs TRBV12-5 and TRBJ2-1; 7 bases line up with TRBD1. V shed 5 bases, J shed 1 base, and the junction held 11 bases outside the gene matches. CDR1 is LGHNT and CDR2 is FRNRAP in the germline V gene. The length of the CDR3 is 17 residues. The CDR3 spells CASGTTEKTGSYNEQFF. CDR3 sequence (DNA): TGTGCTAGTGGTACTACCGAGAAGACAGGGTCCTACAATGAGCAGTTCTTC.

The rearrangement uses TRBV4-1 and TRBJ2-7, with 10 bases identical to TRBD1. The germline CDR1 and CDR2 sequences are MGHRA and YSYEKL. The V and J ends lost 4 bases and 6 bases, in that order; junction bases with no gene match: 9. CDR3 length equals 15 residues. The CDR3 DNA follows: TGCGCCAGCAGCCTACAAGGACAGGGGGGGAGCGAGCAGTACTTC. This gives the protein CASSLQGQGGSEQYF.

The chain joins TRBV27 to TRBJ1-1; 8 bases are shared with TRBD1. V lost 4 bases and J lost 6; bases outside the gene matches: 7. CDR1 MNHEY and CDR2 SMNVEV come from the germline V gene (reference sequence). This CDR3 is 14 amino acids long. Here the CDR3 DNA reads TGTGCCAGCAGTTCGCTACAGGGGGTGGCTGAAGCTTTCTTT. This sequence encodes CASSSLQGVAEAFF.

The chain has TRBV30 and TRBJ1-1; 8 bases line up with TRBD1. The junction had 3 bases not matched to a gene; V was cut back by 3 bases and J by 6 bases. This CDR3 is 12 amino acids long. Per germline, CDR1 GTSNPN and CDR2 SVGIG (reference sequence). This chain's CDR3 is CAWSPTGAEAFF. For the CDR3, the DNA is TGTGCCTGGAGCCCGACAGGGGCTGAAGCTTTCTTT.

This clone was seen a few times. J is TRBJ2-7 and V is TRBV7-3; D may be TRBD1 (6 bases). This CDR3 has 16 amino acids. Looked up from germline, CDR1 is SGHTA and CDR2 is FQGTGA. V lost 2 bases and J 2 bases, leaving 16 bases between the germline ends. DNA of the CDR3: TGTGCCAGCAGCTTAGCAGCCGGGACACCCACCTACGAGCAGTACTTC. Translated: CASSLAAGTPTYEQYF.